This TCR beta chain was sequenced during a study of identical twins. Study-wide results and caveats: Low generation probability was overrepresented in out-of-frame alpha sequences shared by twins.

TCRdb called the 5' RACE reads again in MiXCR, with one record for every CDR3 protein. The sample lists about 220,000 distinct CDR3 sequences; roughly 7.5% were seen once. This CDR3 contains 14 residues. The ends were cut back, 4 bases at V and 6 bases at J, with 14 bases in the middle. Looked up from germline, CDR1 is SGHVS and CDR2 is FQNEAQ. This clonotype was recorded many times. Its specificity is not known. These data also featured in a second study, about yellow fever vaccine responses in identical twins.

The receptor's source is a woman aged 18 to 35 in good health. The specimen sequenced was memory (CD45RO+) T cells sorted from blood. The chain carries TRBV7-8 and TRBJ2-3, with a weak D call TRBD2 (6 bases). The CDR3 region is CASSSGGPSDTQYF. DNA of the CDR3: TGTGCCAGCAGCTCAGGAGGGCCATCTGATACGCAGTATTTT.